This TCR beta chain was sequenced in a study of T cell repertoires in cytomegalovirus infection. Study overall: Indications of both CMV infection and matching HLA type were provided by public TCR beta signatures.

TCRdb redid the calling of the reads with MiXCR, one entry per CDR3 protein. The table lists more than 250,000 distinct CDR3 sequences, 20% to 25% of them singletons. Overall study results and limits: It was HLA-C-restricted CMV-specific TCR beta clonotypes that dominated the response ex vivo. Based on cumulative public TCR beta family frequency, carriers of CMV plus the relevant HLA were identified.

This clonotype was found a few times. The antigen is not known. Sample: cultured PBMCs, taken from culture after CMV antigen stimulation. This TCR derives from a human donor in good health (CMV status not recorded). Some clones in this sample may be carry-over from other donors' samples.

CDR3 bases: TGTGCCAGCAGTTACTCGTACAGCGGCGGCTACACCTTC. This codes for CASSYSYSGGYTF. This chain links TRBV6-2 or TRBV6-3 with TRBJ1-2; no firm D call. The CDR3 runs 13 residues. Trimming shortened V by 0 bases and J by 8 bases, and 10 bases separated the two germline ends. The germline CDR1 and CDR2 sequences are MNHEY and SVGEGT.